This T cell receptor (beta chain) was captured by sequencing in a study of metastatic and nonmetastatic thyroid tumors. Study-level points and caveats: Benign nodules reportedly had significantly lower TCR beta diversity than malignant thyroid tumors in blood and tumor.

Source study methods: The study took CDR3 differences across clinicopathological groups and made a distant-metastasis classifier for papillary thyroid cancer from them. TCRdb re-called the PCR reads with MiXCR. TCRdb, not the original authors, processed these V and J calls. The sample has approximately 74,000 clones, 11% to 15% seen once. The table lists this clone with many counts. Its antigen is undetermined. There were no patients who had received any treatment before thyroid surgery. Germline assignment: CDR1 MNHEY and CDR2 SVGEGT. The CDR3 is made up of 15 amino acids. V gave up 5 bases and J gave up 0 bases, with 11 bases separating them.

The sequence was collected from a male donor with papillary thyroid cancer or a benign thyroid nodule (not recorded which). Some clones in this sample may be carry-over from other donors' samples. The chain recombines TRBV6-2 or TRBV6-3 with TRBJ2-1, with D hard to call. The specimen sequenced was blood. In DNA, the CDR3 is TGTGCCAGCAGTCAGCTAAGGAGCTCCTACAATGAGCAGTTCTTC. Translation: CASSQLRSSYNEQFF.